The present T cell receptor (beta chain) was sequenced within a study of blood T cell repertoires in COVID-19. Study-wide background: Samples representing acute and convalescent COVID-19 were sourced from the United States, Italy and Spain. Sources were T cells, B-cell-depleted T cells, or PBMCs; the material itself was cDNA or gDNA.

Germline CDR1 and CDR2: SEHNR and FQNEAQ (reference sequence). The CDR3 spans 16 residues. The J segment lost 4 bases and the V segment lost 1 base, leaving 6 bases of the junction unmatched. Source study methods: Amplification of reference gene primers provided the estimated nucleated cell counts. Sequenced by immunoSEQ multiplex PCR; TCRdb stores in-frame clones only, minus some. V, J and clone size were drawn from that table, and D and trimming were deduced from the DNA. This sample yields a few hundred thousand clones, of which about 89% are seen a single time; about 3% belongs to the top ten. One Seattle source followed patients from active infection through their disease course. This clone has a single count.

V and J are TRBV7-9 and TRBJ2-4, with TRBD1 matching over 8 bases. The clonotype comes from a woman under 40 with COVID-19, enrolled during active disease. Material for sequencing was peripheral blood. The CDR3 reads CASSLDRDRRKNIQYF. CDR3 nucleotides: TGTGCCAGCAGCTTAGACCGGGACAGGAGAAAAAACATTCAGTACTTC.